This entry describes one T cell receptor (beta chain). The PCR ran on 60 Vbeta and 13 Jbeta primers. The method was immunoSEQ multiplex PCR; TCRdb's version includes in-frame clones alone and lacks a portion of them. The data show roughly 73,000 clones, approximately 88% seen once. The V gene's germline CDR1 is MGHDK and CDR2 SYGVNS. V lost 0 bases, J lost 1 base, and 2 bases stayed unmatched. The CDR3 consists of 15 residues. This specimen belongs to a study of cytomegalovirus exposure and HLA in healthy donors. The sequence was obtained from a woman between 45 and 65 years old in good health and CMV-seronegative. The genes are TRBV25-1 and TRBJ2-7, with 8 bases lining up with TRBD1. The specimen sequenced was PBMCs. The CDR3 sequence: CASSEYRTGSYEQYF. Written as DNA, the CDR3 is TGTGCCAGCAGTGAATATAGGACAGGGTCCTACGAGCAGTACTTC.